The 32 T cell receptor beta chains given below trace back to one sample, sequenced in a study of OX40 agonist ivuxolimab in advanced cancers. Only in-frame clones appear in the TCRdb table, and some are missing; sequencing was by immunoSEQ multiplex PCR. The table records roughly 86,000 clones, 80% to 90% of them present only once. The starting material was CD4+ or CD8+ T cells sorted from blood, obtained in a trial of the OX40 agonist ivuxolimab. The receptors were gathered from an adult with an advanced solid tumor such as melanoma, head and neck, liver or kidney cancer.

V gene TRBV7-5 combines with J gene TRBJ1-3; the D call in the table, TRBD1, was not verified against the DNA. TRBV7-5 is marked as a pseudogene. The CDR3 is made up of 15 amino acids. CDR3 region: CARSSGQNSGNTIYF. DNA for the CDR3: TGTGCCAGAAGCTCCGGACAGAACTCTGGAAACACCATATATTTT.

This clone was detected once. This chain joins TRBV12-5 and TRBJ2-1; 7 bases are shared with TRBD2. Looked up from germline, CDR1 is LGHNT and CDR2 is FRNRAP. The V gene end was trimmed by 5 bases and the J gene end by 7 bases; junction bases not matched to a gene: 17. The CDR3 is made up of 17 amino acids. The CDR3 DNA sequence: TGTGCTAGTGGTCACTCCGGGACTACGCTCCTAGGGAATGAGCAGTTCTTC. Protein product: CASGHSGTTLLGNEQFF. Full variable domain (remainder filled in from reference TRBV12-5 and TRBJ2-1): DARVTQTPRHKVTEMGQEVTMRCQPILGHNTVFWYRQTMMQGLELLAYFRNRAPLDDSGMPKDRFSAEMPDATLATLKIQPSEPRDSAVYFCASGHSGTTLLGNEQFFGPGTRLTVL.

V gene TRBV15 combines with J gene TRBJ1-2; D is unclear. V was pared by 0 bases and J by 8 bases, with 10 bases between. This CDR3 contains 13 residues. Germline V CDR1 and CDR2: LNHNV, YYDKDF (reference sequence). The CDR3 here is CATSRETFGGYTF. CDR3 DNA sequence: TGTGCCACCAGCAGAGAGACCTTTGGAGGCTACACCTTC.

This chain links TRBV18 with TRBJ1-3; D may be TRBD1 (5 bases). The CDR3 runs to 13 residues. V was clipped by 6 bases and J by 1 base, with 7 bases between them. The germline V gene encodes CDR1 KGHSH and CDR2 LQKENI. The CDR3 DNA reads as TGTGCCAGCTCCCCAGGGTCTGGAAACACCATATATTTT. Its translation is CASSPGSGNTIYF.

This chain connects TRBV5-5 to TRBJ1-1; D is possibly TRBD1 (6 bases). Trimming removed 4 bases from V and 4 bases from J, with 14 bases in between. Germline lookup yields CDR1 SGHKS and CDR2 YYEKEE (reference sequence). The CDR3 totals 14 residues. The CDR3 DNA sequence: TGTGCCAGCAGCCCTGGACAAGGGGGCACTGAAGCTTTCTTT. As protein: CASSPGQGGTEAFF.

The chain is built from TRBV6-5 and TRBJ2-1; 8 bases align to TRBD2. Germline CDR1 reads MNHEY; CDR2 reads SVGAGI. This CDR3 has 13 amino acids. Trimming at V came to 0 bases and at J to 9 bases, leaving 1 base not matched to a gene. CDR3 nucleotides: TGTGCCAGCAGTTACTCGGGACTAGGTGAGCAGTTCTTC. Translation: CASSYSGLGEQFF.

The chain is built from TRBV27 and TRBJ1-1; TRBD1 matches at 9 bases. With 3 bases clipped from V and 5 bases from J, the junction kept 10 bases outside the gene matches. CDR1 and CDR2 from the germline V gene are MNHEY and SMNVEV (reference sequence). This CDR3 contains 16 residues. CDR3: CASSLVGTGGRTEAFF. DNA of the CDR3: TGTGCCAGCAGTTTGGTGGGAACAGGGGGCCGGACTGAAGCTTTCTTT.

The rearrangement uses TRBV15 and TRBJ2-5, with D perhaps matching TRBD1 (6 bases). V was pared by 0 bases and J by 5 bases, with 16 bases between. CDR1 and CDR2 from the germline V gene are LNHNV and YYDKDF (reference sequence). The length of the CDR3 is 16 residues. CDR3 in DNA: TGTGCCACCAGCAGAGATAAGGTCAGGGGCAGCGAGACCCAGTACTTC. This translates into CATSRDKVRGSETQYF.

The chain employs TRBV6-1 and TRBJ2-4; 7 bases map to TRBD1. The CDR3 is 15 amino acids. V was clipped by 6 bases and J by 0 bases; unmatched bases: 5. The germline V gene encodes CDR1 MNHNS and CDR2 SASEGT. The CDR3 sequence: CASRQGVVAKNIQYF. In DNA form, the CDR3 reads TGTGCCAGCAGGCAGGGGGTTGTAGCCAAAAACATTCAGTACTTC.

The chain joins TRBV5-8 to TRBJ1-4; weak D call: TRBD1 (5 bases). Trimming left V 0 bases short and J 6 bases short, with 9 bases between. Per germline, CDR1 SGHTS and CDR2 YDEGEE. The CDR3 sequence is 14 residues long. CDR3 amino acids: CASSLGGADEKLFF. The CDR3 DNA reads TGTGCCAGCAGCTTGGGAGGGGCCGATGAAAAACTGTTTTTT.

The rearrangement uses TRBV6-1 and TRBJ2-7; 10 nucleotides match TRBD2. V lost 1 base, J lost 1 base, and 4 bases stayed unmatched. The germline CDR1 and CDR2 sequences are MNHNS and SASEGT. The CDR3 has 16 amino acids. Here the CDR3 reads CASSEGLAGLSYEQYF. For the CDR3, the DNA is TGTGCCAGCAGTGAAGGACTAGCGGGCCTTTCCTACGAGCAGTACTTC.

This rearrangement joins TRBV6-1 to TRBJ2-7; D is possibly TRBD1 (5 bases). V lost 6 bases to trimming and J lost 2 bases, with 11 bases between them. The germline V gene encodes CDR1 MNHNS and CDR2 SASEGT. CDR3 length equals 13 residues. The CDR3 DNA follows: TGTGCCAGCAGCCCCAGGGATGCCTACGAGCAGTACTTC. Translated, it gives CASSPRDAYEQYF.

Points on this clone: This CDR3 is also generated by other DNA sequences in the sample. The gene calls are TRBV5-1 and TRBJ2-5; D is uncertain. CDR1 and CDR2 from the germline V gene are SGHRS and YFSETQ. The V gene lost 4 bases and the J gene lost 3 bases, with 4 bases spanning the gap. The CDR3 covers 11 residues. In DNA, the CDR3 is TGCGCCAGCAGCCTAGAAGAGACCCAGTACTTC. It codes for CASSLEETQYF. Complete variable domain (other parts from reference TRBV5-1 and TRBJ2-5): KAGVTQTPRYLIKTRGQQVTLSCSPISGHRSVSWYQQTPGQGLQFLFEYFSETQRNKGNFPGRFSGRQFSNSRSEMNVSTLELGDSALYLCASSLEETQYFGPGTRLLVL.

This clone came up once. The CDR3 sequence is CASEGIARNSPLHF. The CDR3 nucleotides read TGTGCCAGCGAGGGGATTGCACGCAATTCACCCCTCCACTTT. The rearrangement links TRBV6-1 to TRBJ1-6; D possibly corresponds to TRBD1 (5 bases). This CDR3 spans 14 amino acids. CDR1 and CDR2 from the germline V gene are MNHNS and SASEGT. Trimming took 8 bases from V and 7 from J, leaving 15 bases between them.

About this clone itself: This CDR3 is also generated by other DNA sequences in the sample. V and J are TRBV27 and TRBJ1-4, with 8 bases identical to TRBD1. V trimming: 5 bases; J trimming: 8 bases; junction bases outside the gene matches: 13. Per germline, CDR1 MNHEY and CDR2 SMNVEV (reference sequence). The CDR3 is 16 amino acids. In DNA, the CDR3 is TGTGCCAGCAGTCCTTGGGACAGGCCCCGGGGGGAAAAACTGTTTTTT. Translated: CASSPWDRPRGEKLFF.

This CDR3 reads CASTMGGATDTQYF. The CDR3 nucleotides are TGTGCCAGCACTATGGGGGGAGCCACAGATACGCAGTATTTT. The chain carries TRBV6-6 and TRBJ2-3, with D perhaps TRBD2 (6 bases). The CDR3 length is 14 residues. The germline V gene encodes CDR1 MNHNY and CDR2 SVGAGI (reference sequence). V lost 7 bases and J lost 2, with 13 bases in between.

The chain uses TRBV19 and TRBJ2-1; D ambiguous. V shed 4 bases and J shed 9 bases, with 7 bases lying between them. The germline gives CDR1 LNHDA, CDR2 SQIVND (reference sequence). CDR3 length: 11 amino acids. The chain's CDR3 is CASSRWGEQFF. The CDR3 region has the DNA TGTGCCAGTAGTAGATGGGGTGAGCAGTTCTTC.

The rearrangement joins TRBV18 to TRBJ1-1; 9 bases align to TRBD1. The CDR3 has 16 residues. The ends lost 4 bases at V and 1 base at J; junction bases unmatched: 7. The germline CDR1 and CDR2 sequences are KGHSH and LQKENI. The DNA for the CDR3 is TGTGCCAGCTCACGAACAGGGGGCGCGAGGAACACTGAAGCTTTCTTT. It encodes CASSRTGGARNTEAFF.

The chain has TRBV11-3 and TRBJ2-1; 7 bases agree with TRBD2. V shed 1 base, J shed 9 bases, and the junction held 6 bases outside the gene matches. The CDR3 spans 14 residues. Germline V gene sequence: CDR1 SGHNT, CDR2 YENEEA. For the CDR3, the DNA is TGTGCCAGCAGCTTAGGTCCCCCGGGGGGTGAGCAGTTCTTC. Its translation: CASSLGPPGGEQFF.

V gene TRBV19 combines with J gene TRBJ2-3, with D unresolved. Germline lookup yields CDR1 LNHDA and CDR2 SQIVND (reference sequence). Trimming left V 4 bases short and J 4 bases short, with 15 bases between. The CDR3 is 15 amino acids. CDR3 sequence reads: CASSTTSFNADTQYF. The CDR3 nucleotides read TGTGCCAGTAGTACTACATCCTTCAACGCAGATACGCAGTATTTT. The full variable domain, in which reference TRBV19 and TRBJ2-3 provide the parts outside the CDR3, is DGGITQSPKYLFRKEGQNVTLSCEQNLNHDAMYWYRQDPGQGLRLIYYSQIVNDFQKGDIAEGYSVSREKKESFPLTVTSAQKNPTAFYLCASSTTSFNADTQYFGPGTRLTVL.

The gene calls are TRBV28 and TRBJ2-2; TRBD2 matches at 7 bases. The CDR3 consists of 15 residues. Germline CDR1 MDHEN, CDR2 SYDVKM. Losses at the gene ends were 2 bases for V and 12 bases for J; bases not matched to a gene: 12. DNA for the CDR3: TGTGCCAGCAGTTTACCCCCCCTGGCGGGGGATAAGCTGTTTTTT. Its translation is CASSLPPLAGDKLFF.

V usage is TRBV18 and J usage is TRBJ2-3; D tentatively fits TRBD1 or TRBD2 (5 bases each). Germline-derived CDR1 and CDR2 are KGHSH and LQKENI. This CDR3 contains 15 residues. V lost 1 base, J lost 2 bases, and 10 bases lay in between. The CDR3 loop reads CASSPRDVNTDTQYF. CDR3 nucleotides: TGTGCCAGCTCACCACGGGACGTTAACACAGATACGCAGTATTTT.

This clone was observed a single time. The V and J genes are TRBV7-2 and TRBJ1-1; D not certain. The CDR3 sequence is 13 residues long. The ends were cut back, 3 bases at V and 0 bases at J, with 5 bases in the middle. Germline loops: CDR1 SGHTA, CDR2 FQGNSA. Here the CDR3 DNA reads TGTGCCAGCAGCTTTAGGATGAACACTGAAGCTTTCTTT. It yields the protein CASSFRMNTEAFF. Full variable domain (missing parts from reference TRBV7-2 and TRBJ1-1): GAGVSQSPSNKVTEKGKDVELRCDPISGHTALYWYRQSLGQGLEFLIYFQGNSAPDKSGLPSDRFSAERTGGSVSTLTIQRTQQEDSAVYLCASSFRMNTEAFFGQGTRLTVV.

For the CDR3, the DNA is TGTGCCAGCAGGCCGGGACTAGCGGGGGGTTACGAGCAGTACTTC. This codes for CASRPGLAGGYEQYF. The chain links TRBV7-2 to TRBJ2-7, with 15 nucleotides matching TRBD2. V lost 6 bases to trimming and J lost 4 bases; unmatched junction nucleotides: 4. Per germline, CDR1 SGHTA and CDR2 FQGNSA. CDR3 length equals 15 residues.

This chain uses TRBV7-8 with TRBJ1-2; D might be TRBD1 (6 bases). The V gene lost 5 bases and the J gene lost 4 bases, with 14 bases spanning the gap. CDR1 and CDR2 (germline): SGHVS, FQNEAQ. This CDR3 is 14 amino acids long. The CDR3 sequence: CASSKQTGGYGYTF. The CDR3, as DNA: TGTGCCAGCAGCAAGCAGACAGGTGGCTATGGCTACACCTTC.

The chain has TRBV7-8 and TRBJ2-1, with D possibly TRBD1 on 7 matching bases. Germline CDR1 is SGHVS and CDR2 is FQNEAQ. This CDR3 is built from 16 residues. V shed 1 base and J shed 9 bases, with 19 bases lying between them. This CDR3 is CASSLGLQGGMLEQFF. The CDR3 nucleotides read TGTGCCAGCAGCTTAGGTTTGCAGGGGGGCATGCTTGAGCAGTTCTTC.

This clone has just one count. The chain recombines TRBV14 with TRBJ2-1; the D gene is possibly TRBD1 (5 bases). CDR3 length: 15 amino acids. CDR1 SGHDN and CDR2 FVKESK come from the germline V gene. The ends were cut back, 2 bases at V and 5 bases at J, with 13 bases in the middle. The CDR3, as DNA: TGTGCCAGCAGCCAACAGGGATTGACGCACAATGAGCAGTTCTTC. This codes for CASSQQGLTHNEQFF.

The chain carries TRBV4-2 and TRBJ1-4; no clear D gene. V was cut by 5 bases and J by 8 bases, with 21 bases left in between. Germline V gives CDR1 LGHNA, CDR2 YNFKEQ. This CDR3 has 16 amino acids. The CDR3 loop is CASSELSPIGREKLFF. DNA of the CDR3: TGTGCCAGCAGCGAACTCTCCCCTATAGGACGCGAAAAACTGTTTTTT.

This rearrangement joins TRBV1 to TRBJ2-1. TRBV1 has pseudogene status. The CDR3 has 11 amino acids. The CDR3 DNA follows: TGCACCAGCAGCCAAGATGGGGGGCGGTTCTTC. Translated, it gives CTSSQDGGRFF.

This rearrangement joins TRBV2 to TRBJ1-4; 10 bases align to TRBD1. In germline, CDR1 is SNHLY, CDR2 FYNNEI. The CDR3 extends over 14 amino acids. V dropped 4 bases and J dropped 9; count of bases not matched to a gene: 5. The CDR3: CASSGDRGSKKLFF. DNA for the CDR3: TGTGCCAGCAGTGGGGACAGGGGTAGTAAAAAACTGTTTTTT.

The chain combines TRBV27 with TRBJ2-1; D possibly uses TRBD1 or TRBD2 (6 bases each). The germline V and J ends were trimmed by 6 bases and 9 bases, with 15 bases remaining between them. The CDR3 totals 13 residues. CDR1 and CDR2 (germline): MNHEY, SMNVEV (reference sequence). The CDR3 region has the DNA TGTGCCAGCAGCCACAAGGGGGGCGGTGAGCAGTTCTTC. Translation gives CASSHKGGGEQFF.

The chain has TRBV11-3 and TRBJ2-3, with TRBD2 matching over 8 bases. The V segment lost 5 bases and the J segment 5 bases; nucleotides outside the gene matches: 6. CDR1 is SGHNT, CDR2 YENEEA, per germline. This CDR3 spans 14 amino acids. CDR3 region: CASSTGGVEDTQYF. In DNA form, the CDR3 reads TGTGCCAGCAGCACGGGAGGGGTCGAAGATACGCAGTATTTT.